The next 9 T cell receptor beta chains were all read from a single sample in a study of T cell responses to AZD1222 COVID-19 vaccine. Method: immunoSEQ multiplex PCR; TCRdb's copy keeps in-frame clones and lacks some. The data hold 100,000 to 150,000 clones, with more than 75% observed a single time. The sample in question was peripheral blood, obtained on day 0 of AZD1222 vaccination. These receptors were collected from an adult in good health.

The rearrangement joins TRBV15 to TRBJ1-1; no reliable D call. This CDR3 has 13 residues. The V gene's germline CDR1 is LNHNV and CDR2 YYDKDF (reference sequence). Between the trimmed V and J ends, which lost 2 bases and 0 bases, there was a span of 4 bases. The DNA of the CDR3 is TGTGCCACCAGCAGATCTTTGAACACTGAAGCTTTCTTT. Translation: CATSRSLNTEAFF.

This clone was seen more than once but under ten times. J is TRBJ2-3 and V is TRBV5-4; 8 nucleotides line up with TRBD2. CDR3 length equals 16 residues. CDR1 is SGHNT and CDR2 is YYREEE in the germline V gene (reference sequence). V dropped 3 bases and J dropped 7; count of bases not matched to a gene: 13. The CDR3, as DNA: TGTGCCAGCAGCTCGGGCACTAGCGGAGAGTTTCATACGCAGTATTTT. Translating it yields CASSSGTSGEFHTQYF.

The V and J genes are TRBV27 and TRBJ1-4, with no clear D. The V end was cut by 0 bases, the J end by 5 bases, with 7 bases between. Per the germline V gene, CDR1 is MNHEY and CDR2 is SMNVEV (reference sequence). The CDR3 loop spans 14 amino acids. The DNA for the CDR3 is TGTGCCAGCAGTTTATCGGGTCAAAATGAAAAACTGTTTTTT. Translating it yields CASSLSGQNEKLFF. The entire variable domain, with the rest obtained from reference TRBV27 and TRBJ1-4, is as follows: EAQVTQNPRYLITVTGKKLTVTCSQNMNHEYMSWYRQDPGLGLRQIYYSMNVEVTDKGDVPEGYKVSRKEKRNFPLILESPSPNQTSLYFCASSLSGQNEKLFFGSGTQLSVL.

The chain links TRBV7-3 to TRBJ2-7; 7 bases are a match to TRBD1. The V and J ends lost 1 base and 6 bases, in that order; junction bases with no gene match: 12. Germline assignment: CDR1 SGHTA and CDR2 FQGTGA. The CDR3 is 16 residues long. CDR3 coding DNA: TGTGCCAGCAGCTTAAGGGTCGGTACAGGGGCGGGCGAGCAGTACTTC. This translates into CASSLRVGTGAGEQYF.

This clone was observed once. The V gene is TRBV6-5, the J gene TRBJ2-1; 7 nucleotides match TRBD1. V lost 8 bases to trimming and J lost 8 bases; unmatched junction nucleotides: 15. The CDR3 runs 15 residues. The germline CDR1 and CDR2 sequences are MNHEY and SVGAGI. CDR3 loop: CASVFDPGGWDEQFF. Written as DNA, the CDR3 is TGTGCCAGCGTTTTTGATCCAGGGGGTTGGGATGAGCAGTTCTTC.

This clone was picked up one time. This chain joins TRBV7-9 and TRBJ2-6; TRBD1 or TRBD2 may be the D gene (5 bases each). The V gene lost 5 bases and the J gene lost 4 bases, with 15 bases spanning the gap. The CDR3 spans 16 residues. Germline V gives CDR1 SEHNR, CDR2 FQNEAQ (reference sequence). CDR3: CASSRRGVSGANVLTF. Written as DNA, the CDR3 is TGTGCCAGCAGCCGCCGAGGGGTCTCCGGGGCCAACGTCCTGACTTTC.

The chain uses TRBV7-2 and TRBJ2-3; D is ambiguous. The CDR3 extends over 13 amino acids. Germline lookup yields CDR1 SGHTA and CDR2 FQGNSA. V was clipped by 1 base and J by 2 bases, with 4 bases between them. The CDR3 coding sequence is TGTGCCAGCAGCTTAGAAAACACAGATACGCAGTATTTT. This translates into CASSLENTDTQYF.

This clone showed up just once. The chain couples TRBV7-2 to TRBJ2-2; D could derive from TRBD1 or TRBD2 (5 bases each). CDR1 is SGHTA and CDR2 is FQGNSA in the germline V gene. The length of the CDR3 is 15 residues. The V end lost 3 bases, the J end lost 0 bases, and 8 bases lay between the germline ends. CDR3 loop: CASSFGTANTGELFF. CDR3 nucleotides: TGTGCCAGCAGCTTCGGGACGGCGAACACCGGGGAGCTGTTTTTT.

V is TRBV24-1 and J is TRBJ2-1, with a weak D call TRBD1 (5 bases). The V end was cut by 3 bases, the J end by 8 bases, with 13 bases between. The germline V gene has CDR1 KGHDR and CDR2 SFDVKD. This CDR3 region has 14 residues. The CDR3 nucleotides read TGTGCCACCAGTGATGCCCAGGGTGTTGATGAGCAGTTCTTC. Its translation is CATSDAQGVDEQFF.